The 17 T cell receptor beta chains in this list originate from one sample, sequenced in a study of blood T cell repertoires in COVID-19. Clones were read by immunoSEQ multiplex PCR, and TCRdb kept only the in-frame ones, dropping some. The sample includes 250,000 to 350,000 clones, roughly 90% of them seen just once. What was sequenced was peripheral blood. The source of these receptors is a woman aged 55-70 years with acute or convalescent COVID-19.

The V and J genes are TRBV14 and TRBJ2-3, with D hard to call. Trimming removed 0 bases from V and 3 bases from J, with 4 bases in between. Germline lookup yields CDR1 SGHDN and CDR2 FVKESK. The length of the CDR3 is 13 residues. DNA for the CDR3: TGTGCCAGCAGCCAAGACAGAACAGATACGCAGTATTTT. Translating gives CASSQDRTDTQYF.

V usage is TRBV27 and J usage is TRBJ2-1, with D unclear. Germline CDR1 and CDR2: MNHEY and SMNVEV (reference sequence). V lost 4 bases and J 6 bases, leaving 4 bases between the germline ends. The CDR3 sequence is 11 residues long. CDR3 loop: CASSWLNEQFF. In nucleotides, the CDR3 is TGTGCCAGCAGTTGGCTCAATGAGCAGTTCTTC.

The chain recombines TRBV28 with TRBJ1-2; TRBD1 is a possible D gene (6 bases). The CDR3 spans 15 residues. The germline V gene encodes CDR1 MDHEN and CDR2 SYDVKM. The V end was cut by 8 bases, the J end by 2 bases, with 18 bases between. This CDR3 reads CASGTTTIGNYGYTF. DNA of the CDR3: TGTGCCAGCGGGACAACCACTATAGGAAACTATGGCTACACCTTC.

This chain connects TRBV9 to TRBJ2-3; TRBD2 aligns across 7 bases. The V and J ends lost 0 bases and 1 base, in that order; junction bases with no gene match: 8. The CDR3 is 17 amino acids. Looked up from germline, CDR1 is SGDLS and CDR2 is YYNGEE. The CDR3 nucleotides are TGTGCCAGCAGCGTAGCTACGAGCGGGGCGGGCACAGATACGCAGTATTTT. It yields the protein CASSVATSGAGTDTQYF.

The chain recombines TRBV28 with TRBJ1-3; D may be TRBD1 (5 bases). Germline CDR1 MDHEN, CDR2 SYDVKM. This CDR3 spans 15 amino acids. V lost 3 bases to trimming and J lost 4 bases, with 13 bases between them. The DNA of the CDR3 is TGTGCCAGCAGTTTTCTCCAGGGCCGGGGAAACACCATATATTTT. Translated, it gives CASSFLQGRGNTIYF.

This sequence joins TRBV7-9 and TRBJ2-1, with TRBD2 identical over 12 bases. Germline assignment: CDR1 SEHNR and CDR2 FQNEAQ (reference sequence). The CDR3 runs 18 residues. J was trimmed by 3 bases and V by 2 bases; bases with no gene match: 8. CDR3 in DNA: TGTGCCAGCAGCTTAATGGGGTCTAGCGGGAGGGACTACAATGAGCAGTTCTTC. Translated, it gives CASSLMGSSGRDYNEQFF. Combining the CDR3 with reference TRBV7-9 and TRBJ2-1 gives the whole variable domain DTGVSQNPRHKITKRGQNVTFRCDPISEHNRLYWYRQTLGQGPEFLTYFQNEAQLEKSRLLSDRFSAERPKGSFSTLEIQRTEQGDSAMYLCASSLMGSSGRDYNEQFFGPGTRLTVL.

The CDR3 region is CASSAQGFSTNEKLFF. CDR3 nucleotide sequence: TGTGCCAGTAGTGCACAGGGATTCTCAACTAATGAAAAACTGTTTTTT. This chain joins TRBV19 and TRBJ1-4; weak D call: TRBD1 (6 bases). This CDR3 has 16 amino acids. Trimming cost V 5 bases and J 0 bases, with 13 bases left between them. Germline V gene sequence: CDR1 LNHDA, CDR2 SQIVND (reference sequence). The whole variable domain, remainder taken from reference TRBV19 and TRBJ1-4, is DGGITQSPKYLFRKEGQNVTLSCEQNLNHDAMYWYRQDPGQGLRLIYYSQIVNDFQKGDIAEGYSVSREKKESFPLTVTSAQKNPTAFYLCASSAQGFSTNEKLFFGSGTQLSVL.

The rearrangement uses TRBV7-8 and TRBJ1-3, with D possibly being TRBD1 (6 bases). Germline CDR1 SGHVS, CDR2 FQNEAQ. Trimming shortened V by 1 base and J by 2 bases, and 12 bases separated the two germline ends. The CDR3 runs 16 residues. The CDR3 is CASSLGRGGTGNTIYF. The DNA of the CDR3 is TGTGCCAGCAGCTTAGGCAGGGGAGGGACTGGAAACACCATATATTTT.

This sequence joins TRBV28 and TRBJ1-2, with D possibly being TRBD1 (6 bases). The length of the CDR3 is 12 residues. Germline CDR1 is MDHEN and CDR2 is SYDVKM. The CDR3 coding sequence is TGTGCGATGGGGGGGCCGTTTAATGGCTACACCTTC. As protein: CAMGGPFNGYTF.

The V call is TRBV2, the J call TRBJ1-6, with no clear D. From germline, CDR1 is SNHLY and CDR2 FYNNEI. Trimming took off 8 bases at V and 4 bases at J, with 15 bases between the two ends. The CDR3 consists of 15 residues. CDR3 in DNA: TGTGCCAGCGGCCTGGAATGGGAGTATAATTCACCCCTCCACTTT. This sequence encodes CASGLEWEYNSPLHF.

The chain recombines TRBV28 with TRBJ2-1; 9 positions agree with TRBD2. The germline gives CDR1 MDHEN, CDR2 SYDVKM. The CDR3 totals 15 residues. The trim removed 6 bases at V and 6 bases at J, leaving 9 bases unmatched. CDR3 sequence (DNA): TGTGCCAGCAGCATAGCGGGGGAGCTCCTCAATGAGCAGTTCTTC. Protein: CASSIAGELLNEQFF.

This clone came up a few times. This rearrangement joins TRBV6-5 to TRBJ1-4; TRBD1 might be the D (6 bases). The germline gives CDR1 MNHEY, CDR2 SVGAGI. V was pared by 2 bases and J by 6 bases, with 16 bases between. The CDR3 has 16 amino acids. Here the CDR3 DNA reads TGTGCCAGCAGTTACGCCCCGGGGGGGCTTTATGAAAAACTGTTTTTT. Translation gives CASSYAPGGLYEKLFF.

This clone was detected only a few times. The chain has TRBV28 and TRBJ1-3; D possibly corresponds to TRBD1 (5 bases). The CDR3 has 15 amino acids. V lost 4 bases to trimming and J lost 4 bases, with 14 bases between them. Per germline, CDR1 MDHEN and CDR2 SYDVKM. The CDR3 here is CASSSSGSGGNTIYF. The CDR3 bases are TGTGCCAGCAGTTCCTCAGGGTCCGGAGGAAACACCATATATTTT.

In its sample, this clone was seen a few times. This rearrangement joins TRBV15 to TRBJ2-1; TRBD2 matches at 8 bases. In germline, CDR1 is LNHNV, CDR2 YYDKDF (reference sequence). The CDR3 is 15 amino acids. J lost 3 bases, V lost 1 base, and 2 bases had no gene match. CDR3 in DNA: TGTGCCACCAGCAGAGGCCTAGCGGGCTACAATGAGCAGTTCTTC. Protein: CATSRGLAGYNEQFF.

The V gene is TRBV20-1, the J gene TRBJ1-6; D ambiguous. Trimming cost V 3 bases and J 8 bases, with 17 bases left between them. Germline V gene data show CDR1 as DFQATT and CDR2 as SNEGSKA (reference sequence). The CDR3 consists of 15 residues. Here the CDR3 reads CSASLSGYSDSPLHF. CDR3 DNA sequence: TGCAGTGCTAGTCTCTCTGGGTACAGTGATTCACCCCTCCACTTT.

The CDR3 DNA reads as TGCGCCAGCAGCCTTGAGGGACTAGCCGACAATGAGCAGTTCTTC. Translating gives CASSLEGLADNEQFF. The rearrangement uses TRBV5-1 and TRBJ2-1, with 9 bases identical to TRBD2. The CDR3 length is 15 residues. The germline V gene has CDR1 SGHRS and CDR2 YFSETQ. The V segment lost 4 bases and the J segment 5 bases; nucleotides outside the gene matches: 7.

The V call is TRBV19, the J call TRBJ2-3; a possible D gene is TRBD2 (6 bases). The CDR3 is made up of 13 amino acids. Deletions cut 5 bases from V and 2 bases from J, with 8 bases between. The germline V gene encodes CDR1 LNHDA and CDR2 SQIVND (reference sequence). The CDR3 DNA reads as TGTGCCAGTAGTGGGGGGAACACAGATACGCAGTATTTT. Protein sequence: CASSGGNTDTQYF.